A selection of T cell receptor beta chains follows, all from one sample in a study of identifying expanded T cells in peripheral blood. Assay: immunoSEQ multiplex PCR; the TCRdb copy retains only in-frame clones and omits some. The table has about 91,000 clones, more than 70% seen once. The sample comprised blood. Receptors were obtained from a person aged 18 to 69 in good health. Both conserved end residues are part of each CDR3. Each record gives: D gene, V gene, J gene, clone size, CDR3 DNA, CDR3 protein. A D gene is named only where the DNA matches it firmly. Clone size is not always given. Where it is, it says once, few, many or a class for expanded clones.

TRBD1,TRBV5-1,TRBJ1-6,few,TGCGCCAGCAGCTCGAGGACAGGGAGTGACTCACCCCTCCACTTT,CASSSRTGSDSPLHF
TRBD1,TRBV30,TRBJ2-3,NA,TGTGCCTGGTCCACCGGGACAGGGACAGATACGCAGTATTTT,CAWSTGTGTDTQYF
NA,TRBV7-6,TRBJ1-1,NA,TGTGCCAGCAGCCCTAAAGGCCGGACTGAAGCTTTCTTT,CASSPKGRTEAFF
NA,TRBV5-1,TRBJ2-7,NA,TGCGCCAGCAGCCCCGACAACTCCTACGAGCAGTACTTC,CASSPDNSYEQYF
NA,TRBV7-9,TRBJ1-1,NA,TGTGCCAGCAGCCGGGACTCCCGGCAGGTGGCTTTCTTT,CASSRDSRQVAFF
TRBD2,TRBV7-8,TRBJ2-1,NA,TGTGCCAGCAGATATCTTGGACTAGCCGGCCCTAGCTCCTACAATGAGCAGTTCTTC,CASRYLGLAGPSSYNEQFF
TRBD2,TRBV19,TRBJ2-7,NA,TGTGCCAGTAGTACGGGACTAGCGGGGGCCTACGAGCAGTACTTC,CASSTGLAGAYEQYF
NA,TRBV29-1,TRBJ2-3,NA,TGCAGCGTCGGGACAAGGTTCACAGATACGCAGTATTTT,CSVGTRFTDTQYF
NA,TRBV9,TRBJ2-1,once,TGTGCCAGCAGCGCCTCCAGTGAGCAGTTCTTC,CASSASSEQFF
TRBD1,TRBV7-9,TRBJ1-4,NA,TGTGCCAGCAGCTTGCGGGACAGGGGAACTAATGAAAAACTGTTTTTT,CASSLRDRGTNEKLFF
TRBD2,TRBV10-1,TRBJ2-7,few,TGCGCCAGCAGTGACCCCAGGGAGGGGCAGTACTTC,CASSDPREGQYF
TRBD1,TRBV2,TRBJ2-7,NA,TGTGCCAGCAGTGGGGACAGGGGGTCCTACGAGCAGTACTTC,CASSGDRGSYEQYF
TRBD1,TRBV5-1,TRBJ1-5,few,TGCGCCAGCAGCTTGGTCACAGGGGGGCCCCAGCATTTT,CASSLVTGGPQHF
NA,TRBV30,TRBJ1-2,few,TGTGCCTTTAACAGCTATGGCTACACCTTC,CAFNSYGYTF
TRBD2,TRBV2,TRBJ2-2,once,TGTGCCAGCAGCCGCGGGGGGACCACCGGGGAGCTGTTTTTT,CASSRGGTTGELFF
NA,TRBV9,TRBJ2-2,NA,TGTGCCAGCAGCTCAACCCCCCGGACAGACACCGGGGAGCTGTTTTTT,CASSSTPRTDTGELFF
TRBD1,TRBV5-6,TRBJ2-5,NA,TGTGCCAGCAGGGATGGGACAGGGCCCCCCTCGGTGCCCCAGTACTTC,CASRDGTGPPSVPQYF
NA,TRBV5-8,TRBJ1-1,few,TGTGCCAGCAGCATTGCCACCAGGAACACTGAAGCTTTCTTT,CASSIATRNTEAFF
NA,TRBV11-2,TRBJ2-7,once,TGTGCCAGCAGTACCGGGACCGAATCCTACGAGCAGTACTTC,CASSTGTESYEQYF
NA,TRBV2,TRBJ1-3,few,TGTGCCAGCAGAGGACTGGGAAACACCATATATTTT,CASRGLGNTIYF
TRBD2,TRBV7-3,TRBJ2-5,NA,TGTGCCAGCAGCTCTGGGACTAGCGGGAGTGAACAAGAGACCCAGTACTTC,CASSSGTSGSEQETQYF
NA,TRBV19,TRBJ2-3,NA,TGTGCCACTAGGACGGAAGGCTTTAGCACAGATACGCAGTATTTT,CATRTEGFSTDTQYF
NA,TRBV7-9,TRBJ2-7,NA,TGTGCCAGCAGCGATGACAGGTTCCAGTACTTC,CASSDDRFQYF
NA,TRBV6-5,TRBJ2-7,NA,TGTGCCAGCAGTCGTGGGAGTAAGCAGTACTTC,CASSRGSKQYF
NA,TRBV5-1,TRBJ1-2,NA,TGCGCCAGCAGCTTAGGCCTAGGACGTGGCTACACCTTC,CASSLGLGRGYTF
TRBD1,TRBV28,TRBJ1-5,once,TGTGCCAGCAGTTTAGGGGCAGCAGGGGGCGAAAAGCAGCCCCAGCATTTT,CASSLGAAGGEKQPQHF
NA,TRBV10-1,TRBJ1-1,NA,TGCGCCAGCAGGGCAGCGGGGGACACTGAAGCTTTCTTT,CASRAAGDTEAFF
NA,TRBV28,TRBJ2-7,NA,TGTGCCAGCAGTTTCCTCTACGGCTCCTACGAGCAGTACTTC,CASSFLYGSYEQYF
NA,TRBV9,TRBJ2-3,NA,TGTGCCAGCAGCGTAGAGATGGGACGCCCGGGGAATACGCAGTATTTT,CASSVEMGRPGNTQYF